Detailed here is one TCR beta chain. Its antigen is undetermined. This entry is derived from a study of cytomegalovirus exposure and HLA in healthy donors. PCR involved 60 Vbeta and 13 Jbeta primers. Profiled with immunoSEQ multiplex PCR; TCRdb holds only in-frame clones, not every one. The table shows 150,000 to 200,000 clones, with approximately 80% occurring only once. Germline V CDR1 and CDR2: SGHNT, YENEEA. The CDR3 has 17 residues. V shed 5 bases, J shed 0 bases, and the junction held 9 bases outside the gene matches. Healthy donors of bone marrow made up the group. Study-wide results and caveats: Roughly uniform depth of sequencing across donors was assumed in presence/absence analyses. Likely technical artifact: a cluster of highly shared sequence variants. The number of N-insertions in an Asian-associated ancestry cluster was reportedly below the 666-donor mean in a later analysis.

The chain is built from TRBV11-3 and TRBJ2-2; 7 bases are shared with TRBD1. The source is a man between 18 and 35 years old in good health and CMV-seronegative. The specimen was PBMCs. CDR3 residues: CASSNPPGTANTGELFF. The CDR3 DNA is TGTGCCAGCAGCAACCCTCCCGGGACAGCGAACACCGGGGAGCTGTTTTTT.